This TCR beta chain is from a study of control samples from healthy donors and cancer patients. CDR3 size: 13 residues. V was pared by 2 bases and J by 8 bases, with 12 bases between. The protocol was immunoSEQ multiplex PCR, while the TCRdb copy is restricted to in-frame clones and leaves out a portion. This table holds some 90,000 clones, about nine tenths found once. The TCR comes from a woman between 25 and 40 years old in good health. The V and J genes are TRBV12-3 or TRBV12-4 and TRBJ1-2, with D possibly being TRBD1 (5 bases). Sequencing was performed on blood. CDR3 loop: CASSLWGIEGYTF. In nucleotides, the CDR3 is TGTGCCAGCAGTTTATGGGGGATCGAAGGCTACACCTTC.